Listed here is a single T cell receptor (beta chain). The sample belongs to a study of control samples from healthy donors and cancer patients. In germline, CDR1 is SNHLY, CDR2 FYNNEI. Trimming left V 1 base short and J 4 bases short, with 10 bases between. The CDR3 sequence is 14 residues long. Repertoires were generated with immunoSEQ multiplex PCR, while TCRdb's copy carries only in-frame clones and drops some. The sample yields about 110,000 clones, approximately 84% seen once. The receptor comes from a man aged 18 to 29 in good health. The sequenced sample consisted of blood. This rearrangement joins TRBV2 to TRBJ1-2; possibly TRBD1 for D (6 bases). The DNA for the CDR3 is TGTGCCAGCAGTGAAGATATACAGGGCTATGGCTACACCTTC. The encoded protein is CASSEDIQGYGYTF.